Here is one T cell receptor beta chain with its context. Its antigen is currently unknown. The data were taken from a study of T cell responses to AZD1222 COVID-19 vaccine. Findings and caveats of the study: Spike-specific TCR breadth and depth both grew after two AZD1222 doses. Vaccine-associated CD4 TCRs spanned spike, dominant at 160-218 and 743-854. Repertoires were obtained solely post-peak T cell response.

Assay used: immunoSEQ multiplex PCR; TCRdb lists only in-frame clones, some missing. The table includes nearly 90,000 clones, nearly 90% detected once. The V gene end was trimmed by 6 bases and the J gene end by 3 bases; junction bases not matched to a gene: 4. This CDR3 has 14 residues. The germline V gene encodes CDR1 MNHEY and CDR2 SVGAGI. The chain is built from TRBV6-5 and TRBJ1-2, with 10 bases lining up with TRBD1. Sequenced here: peripheral blood, sampled on day 0 of AZD1222 vaccination. The receptor's source is an adult in good health. CDR3: CASSETGGDYGYTF. In DNA form, the CDR3 reads TGTGCCAGCAGCGAGACAGGGGGCGACTATGGCTACACCTTC.